The present TCR beta chain was sequenced within a study of T-cell reconstitution after alpha-beta-depleted transplantation in children. Study findings and constraints: Where alpha-beta T cells came from about two months after transplant was reportedly several hundred expanded graft clones. T-cell counts and diversity at one year following transplant were attributed mainly to newly produced T cells.

The V segment lost 8 bases and the J segment 3 bases; nucleotides outside the gene matches: 10. The germline V gene has CDR1 MNHEY and CDR2 SVGEGT. The CDR3 sequence is 15 residues long. As it was prepared, the TCRbeta library received unique molecular identifiers. TCRdb reprocessed the PCR reads with MiXCR, giving one entry per CDR3 protein. The sample lists fewer than 550,000 distinct CDR3 sequences; 10% to 12% were seen once. Notes on this clonotype: Its antigen is still unknown.

The starting material was PBMCs, mostly from graft donor cells, obtained 180 days after TCRalphabeta/CD19-depleted stem cell transplant. This chain uses TRBV6-2 or TRBV6-3 with TRBJ2-1; 7 bases align to TRBD2. The TCR sequence derives from a female patient aged 2-9 years who had a stem cell transplant for aplastic anemia, so the T cells may come from the graft donor. CDR3 in DNA: TGTGCCAGCCGGGAGGCAGGGATAGGCTACAATGAGCAGTTCTTC. Encoded protein: CASREAGIGYNEQFF.